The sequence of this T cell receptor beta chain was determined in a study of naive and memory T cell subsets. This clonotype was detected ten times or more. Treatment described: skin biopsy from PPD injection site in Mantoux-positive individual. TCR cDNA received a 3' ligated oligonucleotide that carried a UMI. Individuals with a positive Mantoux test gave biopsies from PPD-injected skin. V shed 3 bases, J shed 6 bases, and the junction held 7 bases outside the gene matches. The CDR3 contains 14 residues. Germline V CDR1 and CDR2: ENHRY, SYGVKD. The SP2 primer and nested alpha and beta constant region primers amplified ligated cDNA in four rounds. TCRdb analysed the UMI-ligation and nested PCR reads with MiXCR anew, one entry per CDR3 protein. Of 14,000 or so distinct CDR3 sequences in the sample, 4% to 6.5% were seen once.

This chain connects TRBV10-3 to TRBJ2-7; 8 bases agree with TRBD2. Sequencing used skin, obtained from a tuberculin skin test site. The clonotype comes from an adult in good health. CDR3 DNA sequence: TGTGCCATCAGTGAATCGGGAGGGTTAAGCGAGCAGTACTTC. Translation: CAISESGGLSEQYF.